This T cell receptor (beta chain) was sequenced in a study of T cells in Graves' hyperthyroidism and ophthalmopathy. RNA transcripts served as the template for amplifying TCR beta CDR3 regions. Using the HTBI primer set, a first-round RT-PCR was run on the TCR CDR3. A single record per CDR3 protein comes from TCRdb applying MiXCR to the multiplex PCR reads. The table shows about 600,000 distinct CDR3 sequences, with 12% to 15% occurring only once. Many counts were recorded for this clonotype. The antigen remains undetermined. Those patients with uncontrolled infection, other autoimmune disease, pregnancy or lactation were excluded. Diagnostic decisions used clinical symptoms, serum thyroxine and TRAb, thyroid ultrasound and orbital computed tomography. Study-wide points: The model identified upcoming ophthalmopathy a median approximately six months ahead of onset.

This CDR3 comprises 15 residues. The V gene lost 6 bases and the J gene lost 0 bases, with 15 bases spanning the gap. Germline loops: CDR1 DFQATT, CDR2 SNEGSKA (reference sequence). Input material: blood. The receptor comes from a woman aged 18-29 years with Graves' ophthalmopathy. The chain employs TRBV20-1 and TRBJ1-5; perhaps TRBD1 as D (5 bases). The CDR3 protein is CSAERTGVSNQPQHF. The CDR3 DNA sequence: TGCAGTGCCGAAAGAACGGGGGTTAGCAATCAGCCCCAGCATTTT.